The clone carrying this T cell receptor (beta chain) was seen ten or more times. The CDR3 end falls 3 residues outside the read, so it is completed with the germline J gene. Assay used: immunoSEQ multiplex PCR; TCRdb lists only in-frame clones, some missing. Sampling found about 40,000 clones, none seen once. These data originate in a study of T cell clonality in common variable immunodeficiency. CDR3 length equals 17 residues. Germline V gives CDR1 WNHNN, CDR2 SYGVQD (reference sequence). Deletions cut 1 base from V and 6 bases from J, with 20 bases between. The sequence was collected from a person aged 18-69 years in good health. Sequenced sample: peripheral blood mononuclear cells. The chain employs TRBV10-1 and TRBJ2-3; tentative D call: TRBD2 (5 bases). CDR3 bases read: TGCGCCAGCAGTGAGTTCGGAGCGGACCTCAGTGGGGATACG. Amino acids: CASSEFGADLSGDT. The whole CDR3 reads CASSEFGADLSGDTQYF.